This is a list of T cell receptor beta chains from one sample in a study of blood T cell dynamics during melanoma immunotherapy. The table came from immunoSEQ multiplex PCR; TCRdb's copy has only in-frame clones and leaves some out. The sample holds approximately 23,000 clones, around nine tenths seen once. Material: blood, obtained from a patient treated with checkpoint blockade. All receptors come from a human donor with melanoma. Both conserved end residues are part of each CDR3. A D gene is named only where the DNA matches it firmly. Not all rows give a size; the values are once, few, many and, for expanded clones, a class.

abundance	v_gene	d_gene	j_gene	CDR3nt	CDR3aa
once	TRBV25-1	.	TRBJ2-7	TGTGCCAGCAGTGGGACAGTACCCGAGCAGTACTTC	CASSGTVPEQYF
once	TRBV5-4	.	TRBJ1-6	TGTGCCAGCAGCTTGCAGGGCAGGGGTAATTCACCCCTCCACTTT	CASSLQGRGNSPLHF
.	TRBV6-4	TRBD1	TRBJ2-7	TGTGCCAGCAGGGGGGACAGCCCCCCTTACGAGCAGTACTTC	CASRGDSPPYEQYF
.	TRBV6-1	.	TRBJ1-5	TGTGCCAGCAGTGAAGCCGGGGCTAGCAATCAGCCCCAGCATTTT	CASSEAGASNQPQHF
.	TRBV2	.	TRBJ2-5	TGTGCCAGTACGGACCACGGGGGGACCCAGTACTTC	CASTDHGGTQYF
.	TRBV6-5	.	TRBJ1-5	TGTGCCAGCAGTTACTCGAGCGGGGTAAATCAGCCCCAGCATTTT	CASSYSSGVNQPQHF
.	TRBV19	.	TRBJ2-3	TGTGCCAGTAGTATCTGGGCTAGCGCTGATCCAGATACGCAGTATTTT	CASSIWASADPDTQYF
.	TRBV19	TRBD1	TRBJ2-5	TGTGCCAGTAGTACTGGGACAGGGGCGAGGGAGACCCAGTACTTC	CASSTGTGARETQYF
.	TRBV6-6	.	TRBJ2-1	TGTGCCAGCAACAATCCGGGAAAAGACAATGAGCAGTTCTTC	CASNNPGKDNEQFF
.	TRBV27	TRBD2	TRBJ2-7	TGTGCCAGCAGACGGGAGGGTCGGTACGAGCAGTACTTC	CASRREGRYEQYF
.	TRBV5-4	.	TRBJ1-2	TGTGCCAGCAGCTTGCAACAGGGTGGCTATGGCTACACCTTC	CASSLQQGGYGYTF
.	TRBV14	TRBD1	TRBJ2-7	TGTGCCAGCAGCCCCAGGGCTTCGACAGGGAGTTACGAGCAGTACTTC	CASSPRASTGSYEQYF